This T cell receptor beta chain derives from a study of CD8+ T cells in alopecia areata. In the study overall: Those treated were given oral tofacitinib at 5 to 10 mg twice daily. Tofacitinib continued for 6 to 18 months and was then withheld for 6 months.

Peripheral blood samples and lesional scalp punch biopsies were obtained from alopecia areata patients. The researchers isolated CD4+ and CD8+ T cells from PBMCs by sorting. V gave up 8 bases and J gave up 4 bases; unmatched junction bases: 4. The CDR3 totals 12 residues. Germline lookup yields CDR1 SNHLY and CDR2 FYNNEI. Extracted RNA was reverse transcribed into cDNA, the sequencing template. Produced via immunoSEQ multiplex PCR; TCRdb's table is partial and in-frame only. The table has around 160,000 clones, 47% seen once. Sequenced sample: CD4+ T cells sorted from blood. The chain couples TRBV2 to TRBJ1-2; 7 nucleotides align to TRBD1. This clonotype was sampled from a human donor with alopecia areata. The CDR3 coding sequence is TGTGCCAGCGACAGGGAGGGCTATGGCTACACCTTC. This translates into CASDREGYGYTF.